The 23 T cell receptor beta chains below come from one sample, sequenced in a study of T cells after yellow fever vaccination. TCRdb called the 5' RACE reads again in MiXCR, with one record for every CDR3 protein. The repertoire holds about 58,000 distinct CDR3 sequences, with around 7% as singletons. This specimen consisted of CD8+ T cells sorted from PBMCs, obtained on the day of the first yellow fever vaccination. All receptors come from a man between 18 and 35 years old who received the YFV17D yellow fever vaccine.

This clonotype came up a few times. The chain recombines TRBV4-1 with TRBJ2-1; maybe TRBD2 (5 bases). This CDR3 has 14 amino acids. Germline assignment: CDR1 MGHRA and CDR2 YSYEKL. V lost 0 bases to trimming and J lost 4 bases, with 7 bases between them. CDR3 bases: TGCGCCAGCAGCCAAGAAGAGGGTTACAATGAGCAGTTCTTC. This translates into CASSQEEGYNEQFF.

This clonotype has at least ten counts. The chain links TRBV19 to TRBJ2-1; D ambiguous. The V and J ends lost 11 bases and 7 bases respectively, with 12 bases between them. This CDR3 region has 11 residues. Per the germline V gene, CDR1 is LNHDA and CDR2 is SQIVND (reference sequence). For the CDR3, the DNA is TGTGCCTCCCGAAGGCTGAATGAGCAGTTCTTC. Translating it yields CASRRLNEQFF.

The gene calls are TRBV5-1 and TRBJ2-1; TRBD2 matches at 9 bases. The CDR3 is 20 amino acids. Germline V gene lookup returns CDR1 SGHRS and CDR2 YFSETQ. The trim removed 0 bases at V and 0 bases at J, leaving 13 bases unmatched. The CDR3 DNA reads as TGCGCCAGCAGCTTGGTTCCCAGCGGGGGGCTGTTGAGCTCCTACAATGAGCAGTTCTTC. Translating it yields CASSLVPSGGLLSSYNEQFF.

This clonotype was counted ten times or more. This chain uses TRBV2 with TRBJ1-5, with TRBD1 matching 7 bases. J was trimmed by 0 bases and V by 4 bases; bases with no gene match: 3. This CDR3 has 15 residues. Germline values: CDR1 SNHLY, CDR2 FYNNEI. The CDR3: CASSVGQYSNQPQHF. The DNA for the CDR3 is TGTGCCAGCAGTGTGGGACAGTATAGCAATCAGCCCCAGCATTTT.

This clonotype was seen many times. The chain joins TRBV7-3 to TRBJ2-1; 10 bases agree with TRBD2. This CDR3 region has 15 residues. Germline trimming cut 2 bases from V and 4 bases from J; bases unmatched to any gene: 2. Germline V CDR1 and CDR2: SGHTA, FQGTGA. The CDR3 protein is CASSLLAGVYNEQFF. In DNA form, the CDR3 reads TGTGCCAGCAGCTTACTAGCGGGGGTTTACAATGAGCAGTTCTTC.

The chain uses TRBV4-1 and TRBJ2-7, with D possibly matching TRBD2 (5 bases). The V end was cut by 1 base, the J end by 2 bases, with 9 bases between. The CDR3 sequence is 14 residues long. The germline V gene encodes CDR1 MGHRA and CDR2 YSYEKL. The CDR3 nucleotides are TGCGCCAGCAGCCAAGCGGGGTGGGCCTACGAGCAGTACTTC. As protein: CASSQAGWAYEQYF.

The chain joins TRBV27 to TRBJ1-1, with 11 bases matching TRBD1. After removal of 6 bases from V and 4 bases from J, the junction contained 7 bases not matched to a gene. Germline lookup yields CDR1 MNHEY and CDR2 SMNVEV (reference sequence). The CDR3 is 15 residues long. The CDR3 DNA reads TGTGCCAGCAGCCCCGGGACAGGGGGTTCCACTGAAGCTTTCTTT. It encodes CASSPGTGGSTEAFF.

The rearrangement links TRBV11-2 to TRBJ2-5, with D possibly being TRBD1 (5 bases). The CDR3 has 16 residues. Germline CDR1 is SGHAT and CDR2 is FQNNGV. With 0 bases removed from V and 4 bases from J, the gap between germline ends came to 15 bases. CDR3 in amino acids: CASSLEGRVDSETQYF. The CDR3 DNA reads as TGTGCCAGCAGCTTAGAGGGCAGGGTCGATTCAGAGACCCAGTACTTC. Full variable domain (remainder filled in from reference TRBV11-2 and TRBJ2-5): EAGVAQSPRYKIIEKRQSVAFWCNPISGHATLYWYQQILGQGPKLLIQFQNNGVVDDSQLPKDRFSAERLKGVDSTLKIQPAKLEDSAVYLCASSLEGRVDSETQYFGPGTRLLVL.

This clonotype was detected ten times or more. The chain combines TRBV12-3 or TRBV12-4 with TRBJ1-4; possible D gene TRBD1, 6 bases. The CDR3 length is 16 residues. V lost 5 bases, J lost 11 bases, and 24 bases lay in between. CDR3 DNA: TGTGCCAGCAGTACTAGCGCGGGGGGCGATTGGGAGAAACTGTTTTTT. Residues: CASSTSAGGDWEKLFF.

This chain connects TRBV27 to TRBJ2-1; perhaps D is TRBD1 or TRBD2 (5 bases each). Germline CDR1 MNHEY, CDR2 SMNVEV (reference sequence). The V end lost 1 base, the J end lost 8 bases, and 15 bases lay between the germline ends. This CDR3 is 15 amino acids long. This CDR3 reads CASSLWDPGSDEQFF. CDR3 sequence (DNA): TGTGCCAGCAGTTTATGGGACCCGGGGTCCGATGAGCAGTTCTTC.

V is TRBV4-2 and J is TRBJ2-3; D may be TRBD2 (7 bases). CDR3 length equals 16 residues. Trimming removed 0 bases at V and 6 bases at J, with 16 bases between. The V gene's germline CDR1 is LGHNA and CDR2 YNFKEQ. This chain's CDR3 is CASSQDRGGASDTQYF. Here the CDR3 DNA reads TGTGCCAGCAGCCAAGATCGTGGGGGGGCCAGCGATACGCAGTATTTT.

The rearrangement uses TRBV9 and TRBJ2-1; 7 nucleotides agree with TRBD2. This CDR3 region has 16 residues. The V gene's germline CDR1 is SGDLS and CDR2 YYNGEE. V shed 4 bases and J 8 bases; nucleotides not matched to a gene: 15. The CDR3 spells CASSNTRTRSGDEQFF. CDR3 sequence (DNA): TGTGCCAGCAGCAACACCCGGACTAGGAGCGGTGATGAGCAGTTCTTC.

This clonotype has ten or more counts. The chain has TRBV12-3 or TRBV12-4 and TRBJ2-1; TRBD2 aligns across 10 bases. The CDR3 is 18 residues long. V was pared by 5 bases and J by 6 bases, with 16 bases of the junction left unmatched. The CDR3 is CASSPHETSLAGPNEQFF. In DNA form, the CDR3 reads TGTGCCAGCAGTCCTCACGAAACTTCACTAGCGGGGCCCAATGAGCAGTTCTTC.

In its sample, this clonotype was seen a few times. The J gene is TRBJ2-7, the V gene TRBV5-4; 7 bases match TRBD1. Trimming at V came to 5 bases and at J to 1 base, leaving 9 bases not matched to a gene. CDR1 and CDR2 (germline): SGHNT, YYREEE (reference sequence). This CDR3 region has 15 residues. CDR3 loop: CASSLQGLRSYEQYF. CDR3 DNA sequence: TGTGCCAGCAGTTTACAGGGGCTTCGATCCTACGAGCAGTACTTC.

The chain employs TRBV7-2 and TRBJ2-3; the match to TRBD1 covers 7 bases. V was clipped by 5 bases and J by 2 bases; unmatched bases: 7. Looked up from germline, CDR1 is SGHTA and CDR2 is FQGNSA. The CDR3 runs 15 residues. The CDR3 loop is CASSKLTGHTDTQYF. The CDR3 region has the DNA TGTGCCAGCAGCAAATTGACAGGGCACACAGATACGCAGTATTTT.

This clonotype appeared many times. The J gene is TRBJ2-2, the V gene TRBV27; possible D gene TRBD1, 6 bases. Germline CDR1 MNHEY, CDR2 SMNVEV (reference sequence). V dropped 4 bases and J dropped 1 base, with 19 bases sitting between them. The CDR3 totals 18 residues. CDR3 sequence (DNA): TGTGCCAGCAGTTCACATACAGGGATCCGTAAGAACACCGGGGAGCTGTTTTTT. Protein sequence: CASSSHTGIRKNTGELFF.

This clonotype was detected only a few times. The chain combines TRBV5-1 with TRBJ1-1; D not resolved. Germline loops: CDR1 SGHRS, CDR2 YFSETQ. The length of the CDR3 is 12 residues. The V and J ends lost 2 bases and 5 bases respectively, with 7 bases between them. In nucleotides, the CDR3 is TGCGCCAGCAGCTTTGACCGGACTGAAGCTTTCTTT. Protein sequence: CASSFDRTEAFF.

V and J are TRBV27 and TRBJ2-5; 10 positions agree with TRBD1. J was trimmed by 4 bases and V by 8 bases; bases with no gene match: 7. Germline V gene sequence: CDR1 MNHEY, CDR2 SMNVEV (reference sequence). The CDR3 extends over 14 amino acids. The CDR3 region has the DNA TGTGCCAGCGCAGACAGGGGGCTTGGAGAGACCCAGTACTTC. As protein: CASADRGLGETQYF.

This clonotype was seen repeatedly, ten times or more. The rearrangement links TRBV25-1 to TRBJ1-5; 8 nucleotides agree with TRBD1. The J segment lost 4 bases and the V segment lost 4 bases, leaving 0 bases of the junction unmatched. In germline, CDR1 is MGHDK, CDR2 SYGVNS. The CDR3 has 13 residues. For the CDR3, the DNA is TGTGCCAGCAGTGGACAGGGGAATCAGCCCCAGCATTTT. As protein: CASSGQGNQPQHF.

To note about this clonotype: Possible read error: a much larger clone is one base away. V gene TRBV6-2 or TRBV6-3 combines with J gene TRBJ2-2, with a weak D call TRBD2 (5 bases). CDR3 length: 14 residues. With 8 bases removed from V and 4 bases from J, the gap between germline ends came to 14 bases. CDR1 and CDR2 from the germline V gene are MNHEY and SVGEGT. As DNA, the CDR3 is TGTGCCAGCGGTGGAGGCTCGAGCACCGGGGAGCTGTTTTTT. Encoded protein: CASGGGSSTGELFF.

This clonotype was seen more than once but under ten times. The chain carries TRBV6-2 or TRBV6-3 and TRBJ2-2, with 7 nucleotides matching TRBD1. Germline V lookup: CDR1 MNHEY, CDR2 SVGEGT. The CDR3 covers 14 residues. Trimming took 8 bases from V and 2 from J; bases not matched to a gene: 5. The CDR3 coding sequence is TGTGCCAGCGTTAGGGGGCGTAACACCGGGGAGCTGTTTTTT. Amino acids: CASVRGRNTGELFF.

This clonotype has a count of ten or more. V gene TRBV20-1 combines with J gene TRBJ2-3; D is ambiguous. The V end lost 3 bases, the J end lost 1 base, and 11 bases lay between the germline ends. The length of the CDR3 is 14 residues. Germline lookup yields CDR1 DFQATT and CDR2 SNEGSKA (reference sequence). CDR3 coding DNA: TGCAGTGCTAGGCTTCAACAGCGCACAGATACGCAGTATTTT. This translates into CSARLQQRTDTQYF.

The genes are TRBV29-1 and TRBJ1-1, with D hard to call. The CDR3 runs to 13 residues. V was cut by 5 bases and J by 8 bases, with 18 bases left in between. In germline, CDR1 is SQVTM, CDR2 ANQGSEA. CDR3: CSVTPDGYTEAFF. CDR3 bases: TGCAGCGTTACTCCGGACGGGTATACCGAAGCTTTCTTT.